This T cell receptor (beta chain) was obtained from a study of Ad26.COV2.S vaccination and SARS-CoV-2 variants (dated by TCRdb to about 2021). Regarding the complete study: Donors in the vaccine arm were drawn from COV1001, a phase I-IIa trial of Ad26.COV2.S in healthy adults that was multicentre, randomized, double-blind and placebo-controlled. Dosing of Ad26.COV2.S was intramuscular, at either 5x10^10 or 1x10^11 viral particles, delivered as one shot or as two shots spaced 56 days apart. Sequencing of the TCRbeta repertoire served to evaluate the specificity and breadth of SARS-CoV-2-reactive T cell receptors following Ad26.COV2.S vaccination. A total of roughly 32 samples were included in the TCR-sequenced set, comprising roughly 19 Ad26.COV2.S vaccine recipients, 5 placebo recipients and 8 SARS-CoV-2 convalescent individuals. Trial participants were randomized into five groups of five, in which low-dose or high-dose Ad26.COV2.S was given once or twice, or placebo was given on both occasions. Blinding of investigators to trial group allocation was maintained during experiments and outcome assessment. On the study overall, not on this receptor specifically: After vaccination, substantial breadth of spike-specific CD8+ and CD4+ T cell responses was reported. The study lacked the statistical power to compare responses across vaccine doses or regimens. Compared with placebo recipients, Ad26.COV2.S recipients showed higher spike-specific TCR breadth (P = 0.0014). According to the authors, total T cell responses may have been underestimated by the TCR breadth and depth analyses. Non-spike TCR breadth was comparable between vaccine and placebo recipients, consistent with the vaccine containing only spike.

Via the germline V gene, CDR1 is SGHTS and CDR2 YDEGEE. Including the terminal cysteine and phenylalanine, the CDR3 comprises 14 residues. Only the CDR3 DNA is retained, 42 bases long and in frame from the first base. Between the V and J ends, shortened by 0 bases and 7 bases respectively, the junction contains 11 bases. This clone was seen only once. The clone's antigen remains unknown. No qualities accompany the bases; no much larger clone lies one base away. Reading the label with the study, this specimen's treatment or condition is: around 19 received Ad26.COV2.S at low or high dose, single or two shots; about 5 received placebo; per-sample allocation not given. Repertoires of vaccine and placebo recipients were sequenced from samples collected on day 63 after the first injection. Cohort 1b enrolled 25 adults aged 18-55 years at a single site in Boston, USA, between 29 July and 7 August 2020. Ad26.COV2.S was a replication-incompetent adenovirus type 26 vector expressing a prefusion-stabilized SARS-CoV-2 spike protein from the original Wuhan strain.

The immunoSEQ Assay was used to sequence TCRbeta CDR3 regions. After extraction, genomic DNA underwent amplification by bias-controlled multiplex PCR, followed by high-throughput sequencing. On the authors' methods: To quantify the absolute abundance of every unique TCRbeta CDR3 region, sequences were collapsed and filtered. T cell fraction was estimated by normalizing TCRbeta template counts to usable DNA, with usable DNA measured through amplification of reference genes found in all nucleated cells. Repertoire TCRs were annotated as SARS-CoV-2-specific by exact matching of V gene, CDR3 amino acid sequence and J gene to a known reactive TCR set. The reference SARS-CoV-2 TCR set was obtained from MIRA and was filtered for enrichment in COVID-19-positive ImmuneCODE repertoires, whereby public or cross-reactive TCRs were removed. Based on the MIRA antigens, annotated TCRs were further analysed at the level of specific ORF or position within ORF. Depth was the summed frequency of annotated unique rearrangements, while breadth was defined as annotated unique rearrangements over total unique productive rearrangements. TCR breadth was compared between groups using two-sided Wilcoxon rank-sum tests. Drawn from immuneACCESS, this table holds only the in-frame rearrangements with V and J called that TCRdb kept. Clones are partly lost; checked studies trace under half to an unresolved V gene and leave the rest unexplained. Clone size and V and J calls were adopted from that table, with D and trimming inferred from the DNA. The sample has 250,000 or so clones on record, around 88% of them singletons. The ten largest clonotypes hold under 3% of the sample.

Sample: peripheral blood, taken in a trial of Ad26.COV2.S vaccine versus placebo. The V gene is TRBV5-8 and the J gene is TRBJ2-1, with TRBD1 perhaps the D gene, on 6 matching bases. This clonotype was sampled from a person between 18 and 60 years old who received the Ad26.COV2.S COVID-19 vaccine or a placebo. CDR3 sequence: CASSLAGTKNEQFF. The DNA sequence reads TGTGCCAGCAGCTTGGCCGGGACAAAAAATGAGCAGTTCTTC.